These T cell receptor beta chains were read from a single sample in a study of technical replicates of blood from a handful of donors. Sequenced by immunoSEQ multiplex PCR; TCRdb stores in-frame clones only, minus some. This sample has some 75,000 clones, with about 96% found just once. The sequenced material came from T cells isolated from PBMCs. The receptor source for this set is a human donor in good health. The CDR3 runs from the conserved cysteine through the conserved F or W. Each record gives: J gene, CDR3 length, D gene, clone size, V gene, CDR3 protein, CDR3 DNA. The D gene is left open where the match is weak. The size entry is marked missing in some rows and otherwise reads once, few, many or a size class.

TRBJ2-5 | 14 | - | - | TRBV7-9 | CASSRLARGETQYF | TGTGCCAGCAGCCGACTAGCAAGGGGGGAGACCCAGTACTTC
TRBJ1-2 | 16 | TRBD1 | - | TRBV9 | CASSVGLARQGYGYTF | TGTGCCAGCAGCGTTGGTCTTGCAAGACAGGGATATGGCTACACCTTC
TRBJ1-1 | 15 | TRBD1 | - | TRBV7-2 | CASSSRTGGNTEAFF | TGTGCCAGCAGCTCGAGGACAGGGGGGAACACTGAAGCTTTCTTT
TRBJ2-7 | 17 | - | - | TRBV4-3 | CASSQGTRTGKGYEQYF | TGCGCCAGCAGCCAAGGGACTAGGACAGGGAAGGGCTACGAGCAGTACTTC
TRBJ2-1 | 11 | - | - | TRBV29-1 | CSIGAYNEQFF | TGCAGTATAGGGGCATACAATGAGCAGTTCTTC
TRBJ2-5 | 17 | TRBD2 | - | TRBV11-2 | CASSFTASGSLSETQYF | TGTGCCAGCAGCTTTACGGCTAGCGGGAGTCTATCAGAGACCCAGTACTTC
TRBJ2-7 | 14 | - | - | TRBV19 | CASSIPGYVGEQYF | TGTGCCAGTAGTATCCCAGGGTACGTAGGCGAGCAGTACTTC
TRBJ1-2 | 12 | TRBD1 | once | TRBV6-5 | CASRTTGGGYTF | TGTGCCAGCAGAACGACAGGGGGAGGCTACACCTTC
TRBJ2-3 | 15 | - | - | TRBV13 | CASVLNFPGTDTQYF | TGTGCCAGCGTCTTGAACTTCCCCGGCACAGATACGCAGTATTTT
TRBJ2-3 | 15 | TRBD1 | - | TRBV10-1 | CASSDPGQGTDTQYF | TGCGCCAGCAGTGACCCGGGACAGGGGACAGATACGCAGTATTTT
TRBJ1-1 | 12 | - | - | TRBV10-2 | CASSHTNTEAFF | TGCGCCAGCAGTCACACGAACACTGAAGCTTTCTTT
TRBJ2-2 | 16 | TRBD1 | - | TRBV4-2 | CASSQDLGQVAGELFF | TGTGCCAGCAGCCAAGATCTGGGACAGGTTGCCGGGGAGCTGTTTTTT
TRBJ1-5 | 13 | - | - | TRBV11-3 | CASSASIGGPQHF | TGTGCCAGCAGCGCCTCGATAGGCGGACCCCAGCATTTT
TRBJ2-1 | 14 | - | - | TRBV7-3 | CASSASSLGNEQFF | TGTGCCAGCAGCGCCTCTAGCCTTGGCAATGAGCAGTTCTTC
TRBJ1-1 | 13 | - | - | TRBV7-2 | CASSLGGGRGAFF | TGTGCCAGCAGCTTAGGGGGGGGTAGGGGAGCTTTCTTT
TRBJ2-1 | 16 | TRBD2 | once | TRBV7-2 | CASSLVSGRAGNEQFF | TGTGCCAGCAGCTTAGTGAGCGGGAGGGCCGGGAATGAGCAGTTCTTC
TRBJ2-2 | 13 | - | - | TRBV2 | CASKELLTGELFF | TGTGCCAGCAAGGAACTACTTACCGGGGAGCTGTTTTTT
TRBJ2-1 | 14 | - | once | TRBV4-3 | CASSQEKRYNEQFF | TGCGCCAGCAGCCAAGAAAAGAGGTACAATGAGCAGTTCTTC
TRBJ1-1 | 17 | TRBD1 | - | TRBV19 | CASSTRTGGVKNTEAFF | TGTGCCAGTAGTACCCGGACAGGGGGCGTTAAGAACACTGAAGCTTTCTTT
TRBJ1-1 | 13 | - | - | TRBV27 | CASSWQVNTEAFF | TGTGCCAGCAGTTGGCAGGTTAACACTGAAGCTTTCTTT
TRBJ2-5 | 13 | - | - | TRBV4-1 | CASSLAREETQYF | TGCGCCAGCAGCCTAGCGCGGGAAGAGACCCAGTACTTC
TRBJ1-1 | 12 | - | - | TRBV18 | CASSYMNTEAFF | TGTGCCAGCTCATATATGAACACTGAAGCTTTCTTT
TRBJ2-1 | 15 | TRBD2 | - | TRBV28 | CASSLGLAGINEQFF | TGTGCCAGCAGTTTGGGACTAGCGGGGATCAATGAGCAGTTCTTC
TRBJ1-1 | 14 | - | many | TRBV5-1 | CASSPRAGSTEAFF | TGCGCCAGCAGCCCTCGGGCTGGGAGCACTGAAGCTTTCTTT
TRBJ2-1 | 16 | TRBD2 | - | TRBV6-5 | CASSYSGGSETYEQFF | TGTGCCAGCAGTTACTCAGGCGGGAGCGAAACGTATGAGCAGTTCTTC
TRBJ1-2 | 14 | - | - | TRBV10-3 | CASQFNRDGYGYTF | TGTGCCTCTCAATTCAACAGGGATGGCTATGGCTACACCTTC
TRBJ2-7 | 17 | TRBD2 | - | TRBV5-6 | CASSPLGGRPGVYEQYF | TGTGCCAGCAGCCCCCTCGGCGGGAGGCCCGGGGTTTACGAGCAGTACTTC
TRBJ1-2 | 12 | TRBD1 | once | TRBV15 | CATPGQFYGYTF | TGTGCCACCCCGGGACAGTTCTATGGCTACACCTTC
TRBJ1-1 | 13 | - | - | TRBV9 | CASSGLWNTEAFF | TGTGCCAGCAGCGGGCTCTGGAACACTGAAGCTTTCTTT
TRBJ2-5 | 14 | TRBD1 | - | TRBV11-3 | CASSTGGYQETQYF | TGTGCCAGCAGCACAGGGGGGTATCAAGAGACCCAGTACTTC
TRBJ2-3 | 13 | TRBD1 | once | TRBV10-3 | CATWDREPDTQYF | TGTGCCACCTGGGACAGGGAGCCAGATACGCAGTATTTT
TRBJ1-2 | 10 | - | - | TRBV28 | CASTYYGYTF | TGTGCCAGCACTTACTATGGCTACACCTTC
TRBJ2-7 | 16 | TRBD1 | - | TRBV28 | CASSSNGQGFSYEQYF | TGTGCCAGCAGTTCGAACGGACAGGGGTTTTCCTACGAGCAGTACTTC
TRBJ1-2 | 13 | - | - | TRBV6-6 | CASSYSIGDGYTF | TGTGCCAGCAGTTACTCGATAGGGGATGGCTACACCTTC
TRBJ2-7 | 14 | TRBD2 | - | TRBV29-1 | CSVDRGEGNNEQYF | TGCAGCGTTGATCGGGGGGAGGGAAACAACGAGCAGTACTTC
TRBJ2-1 | 19 | TRBD2 | - | TRBV28 | CASSFYFQASGRPGDEQFF | TGTGCCAGCAGTTTTTATTTTCAGGCTAGCGGGAGGCCGGGGGATGAGCAGTTCTTC
TRBJ2-2 | 16 | TRBD1 | - | TRBV5-1 | CASSLSGQGYTGELFF | TGCGCCAGCAGCCTGTCAGGACAGGGCTACACCGGGGAGCTGTTTTTT
TRBJ2-1 | 14 | - | - | TRBV7-2 | CASSLTAGPNEQFF | TGTGCCAGCAGCTTAACGGCAGGGCCCAATGAGCAGTTCTTC
TRBJ2-7 | 11 | - | - | TRBV6-5 | CASKRYGEQYF | TGTGCCAGCAAGAGGTATGGCGAGCAGTACTTC
TRBJ1-2 | 13 | TRBD1 | - | TRBV4-1 | CASSLQGDYGYTF | TGCGCCAGCAGCCTACAGGGGGACTATGGCTACACCTTC
TRBJ1-1 | 12 | - | - | TRBV29-1 | CSVEDRNTEAFF | TGCAGCGTAGAAGACAGGAACACTGAAGCTTTCTTT
TRBJ1-1 | 13 | - | - | TRBV19 | CASNRDLATEAFF | TGTGCCAGTAACAGGGATTTAGCCACTGAAGCTTTCTTT
TRBJ2-7 | 16 | TRBD1 | - | TRBV5-6 | CASTRTGGDRSYEQYF | TGTGCCAGCACTCGAACAGGGGGCGATAGGAGCTACGAGCAGTACTTC
TRBJ2-3 | 12 | - | - | TRBV9 | CASSVGEDTQYF | TGTGCCAGCAGCGTAGGTGAGGATACGCAGTATTTT
TRBJ1-5 | 13 | - | - | TRBV23-1 | CASAGQHPSPQHF | TGCGCCAGCGCGGGGCAACACCCCTCGCCCCAGCATTTT
TRBJ1-2 | 16 | TRBD1 | - | TRBV11-2 | CASSRLKGALAYGYTF | TGTGCCAGCAGCCGACTTAAGGGGGCCCTCGCCTATGGCTACACCTTC
TRBJ1-1 | 11 | - | - | TRBV6-5 | CASSYGLGAFF | TGTGCCAGCAGTTACGGACTGGGGGCTTTCTTT
TRBJ2-7 | 15 | - | - | TRBV6-1 | CASSEATDYRYEQYF | TGTGCCAGCAGTGAAGCCACAGATTATCGCTACGAGCAGTACTTC
TRBJ2-7 | 14 | - | - | TRBV5-1 | CASSLGRGRVEQYF | TGCGCCAGCAGCTTGGGCAGGGGTAGGGTCGAGCAGTACTTC
TRBJ2-1 | 15 | TRBD2 | - | TRBV14 | CASSPTSAPYNEQFF | TGTGCCAGCAGCCCCACTAGCGCCCCCTACAATGAGCAGTTCTTC
TRBJ2-2 | 16 | TRBD1 | - | TRBV4-3 | CASSQDKGQGVGELFF | TGCGCCAGCAGCCAAGATAAGGGACAGGGGGTCGGGGAGCTGTTTTTT
TRBJ2-5 | 17 | TRBD2 | - | TRBV18 | CASSPRSREGRPETQYF | TGTGCCAGCTCACCGCGTTCCCGGGAGGGCCGGCCAGAGACCCAGTACTTC
TRBJ2-2 | 18 | - | - | TRBV10-2 | CASSEFFRQAKNTGELFF | TGCGCCAGCAGTGAGTTCTTTCGACAGGCGAAGAACACCGGGGAGCTGTTTTTT
TRBJ2-7 | 13 | - | - | TRBV10-3 | CAISRDGTYEQYF | TGTGCCATCAGTCGCGACGGGACCTACGAGCAGTACTTC
TRBJ1-1 | 16 | - | - | TRBV5-6 | CASSLGGTGMNTEAFF | TGTGCCAGCAGCTTGGGGGGTACAGGGATGAACACTGAAGCTTTCTTT
TRBJ2-1 | 18 | - | once | TRBV5-4 | CASSLGSTTGVKGNEQFF | TGTGCCAGCAGCTTGGGCAGTACTACGGGAGTGAAGGGCAATGAGCAGTTCTTC
TRBJ1-2 | 17 | - | - | TRBV28 | CASSLYQGRITNYGYTF | TGTGCCAGCAGTTTATACCAGGGAAGGATAACTAACTATGGCTACACCTTC
TRBJ2-6 | 19 | TRBD1 | - | TRBV11-2 | CASSSMKTGSSSGANVLTF | TGTGCCAGCAGCTCCATGAAGACAGGGTCCTCGTCTGGGGCCAACGTCCTGACTTTC
TRBJ2-7 | 14 | - | - | TRBV5-1 | CASSSSVPSYEQYF | TGCGCCAGCAGCTCTAGCGTACCCTCCTACGAGCAGTACTTC